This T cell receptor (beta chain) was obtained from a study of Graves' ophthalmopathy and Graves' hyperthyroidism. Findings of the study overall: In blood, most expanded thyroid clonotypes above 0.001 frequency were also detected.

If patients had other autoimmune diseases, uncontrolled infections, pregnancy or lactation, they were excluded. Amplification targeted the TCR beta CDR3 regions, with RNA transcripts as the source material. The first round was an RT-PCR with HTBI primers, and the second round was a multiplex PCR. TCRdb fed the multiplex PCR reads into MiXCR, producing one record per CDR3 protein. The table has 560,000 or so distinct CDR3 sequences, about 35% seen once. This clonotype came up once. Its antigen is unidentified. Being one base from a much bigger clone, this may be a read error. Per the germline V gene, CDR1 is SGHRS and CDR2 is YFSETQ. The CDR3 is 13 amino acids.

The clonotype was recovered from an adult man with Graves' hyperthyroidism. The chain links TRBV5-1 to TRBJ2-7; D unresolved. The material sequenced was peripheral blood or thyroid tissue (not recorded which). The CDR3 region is CASTDWSSYGQYF. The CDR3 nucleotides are TGCGCCAGCACTGACTGGAGCTCCTACGGGCAGTACTTC.